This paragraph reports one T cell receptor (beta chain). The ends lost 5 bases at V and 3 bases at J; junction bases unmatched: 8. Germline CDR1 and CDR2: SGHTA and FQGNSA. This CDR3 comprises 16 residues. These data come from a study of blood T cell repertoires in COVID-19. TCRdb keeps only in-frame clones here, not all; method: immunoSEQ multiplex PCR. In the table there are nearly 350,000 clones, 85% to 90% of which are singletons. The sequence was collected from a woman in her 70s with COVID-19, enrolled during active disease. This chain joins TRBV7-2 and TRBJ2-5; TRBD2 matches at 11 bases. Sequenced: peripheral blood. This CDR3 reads CASSPLAGGDEETQYF. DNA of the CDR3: TGTGCCAGCAGCCCGCTAGCGGGGGGCGATGAAGAGACCCAGTACTTC.